These 5 T cell receptor beta chains share one sample of origin, sequenced in a study of early T cells in non-severe SARS-CoV-2 infection. Via MiXCR, TCRdb re-called the 5' RACE reads, giving one row per CDR3 protein. The table shows some 97,000 distinct CDR3 sequences, with 8% to 13% occurring only once. This sample comprised whole blood, obtained at baseline. The receptors shown here come from an adult who was a healthcare worker with PCR-confirmed SARS-CoV-2 infection or an uninfected control (not recorded which).

The CDR3 bases are TGTGCCAGCGCTTTGGAGCAGGGGGAAACCGGGGAGCTGTTTTTT. Encoded protein: CASALEQGETGELFF. This chain uses TRBV6-6 with TRBJ2-2, with 7 bases matching TRBD1. Germline V gene lookup returns CDR1 MNHNY and CDR2 SVGAGI (reference sequence). V was pared by 8 bases and J by 5 bases, with 11 bases of the junction left unmatched. CDR3 length equals 15 residues.

This clonotype was counted at least ten times. The chain joins TRBV10-2 to TRBJ1-5, with 10 bases that match TRBD1. CDR1 is WSHSY, CDR2 SAAADI, per germline. V lost 2 bases, J lost 7 bases, and 2 bases stayed unmatched. CDR3 length: 14 amino acids. CDR3 in DNA: TGCGCCAGCAGTGAGGACAGGGGGCGACAGCCCCAGCATTTT. Translation gives CASSEDRGRQPQHF.

This clonotype was found a few times. This rearrangement joins TRBV2 to TRBJ2-7, with TRBD2 matching 13 bases. CDR3 length equals 14 residues. With V trimmed by 5 bases and J by 7 bases, 5 bases remained unmatched. Looked up from germline, CDR1 is SNHLY and CDR2 is FYNNEI. Here the CDR3 reads CASSWTSGSGEQYF. CDR3 sequence (DNA): TGTGCCAGCAGTTGGACTAGCGGGAGTGGGGAGCAGTACTTC. Full variable domain (missing parts from reference TRBV2 and TRBJ2-7): EPEVTQTPSHQVTQMGQEVILRCVPISNHLYFYWYRQILGQKVEFLVSFYNNEISEKSEIFDDQFSVERPDGSNFTLKIRSTKLEDSAMYFCASSWTSGSGEQYFGPGTRLTVT.

This clonotype was detected many times. The junction departs from the called germline gene at one end, perhaps through a read error. This sequence joins TRBV29-1 and TRBJ2-3; 9 bases map to TRBD1. This CDR3 is built from 15 residues. CDR1 is SQVTM, CDR2 ANQGSEA, per germline. CDR3 loop: CSAEKGDRVVDTQYF. The CDR3 DNA is TGCAGCGCTGAAAAGGGGGACAGGGTGGTAGATACGCAGTATTTT.

The chain employs TRBV29-1 and TRBJ2-3; 7 bases are shared with TRBD1. The CDR3 is 13 residues long. Germline values: CDR1 SQVTM, CDR2 ANQGSEA. Unmatched junction bases numbered 6, after V lost 7 bases and J lost 2 bases. In DNA, the CDR3 is TGCAGCGCCACAGGGGCCGTCACAGATACGCAGTATTTT. This codes for CSATGAVTDTQYF.